These 7 T cell receptor beta chains share one sample of origin, sequenced in a study of blood T cell repertoires in COVID-19 (dated by TCRdb to 2018 to 2020). Library preparation used the immunoSEQ multiplex PCR assay. TCRdb carries this immuneACCESS record with in-frame sequences only. Its versions omit some clonotypes, under half of them owing to an unresolved V gene in the studies checked, with the rest unexplained. Here the sample has 350,000 to 400,000 clones; more than 75% occur a single time. The ten largest clones take up about 3% of the sample. Sequencing was carried out using PBMCs or T cells enriched from blood (not recorded which). These receptors were taken from a woman aged 25-40 years who had recovered from COVID-19.

The chain uses TRBV10-3 and TRBJ1-2; D remains ambiguous. The ends were cut back, 3 bases at V and 7 bases at J, with 15 bases in the middle. Germline V lookup: CDR1 ENHRY, CDR2 SYGVKD. The length of the CDR3 is 14 residues. The CDR3: CAISETGAARGYTF. The DNA for the CDR3 is TGTGCCATCAGTGAAACCGGCGCGGCCCGTGGCTACACCTTC.

The V call is TRBV28, the J call TRBJ1-1; D is undetermined. The V end was cut by 5 bases, the J end by 1 base, with 14 bases between. Germline CDR1 and CDR2: MDHEN and SYDVKM. The CDR3 runs 15 residues. The CDR3 here is CASSPGGGPNTEAFF. The CDR3 DNA sequence: TGTGCCAGCAGTCCTGGCGGAGGCCCGAACACTGAAGCTTTCTTT.

This chain uses TRBV15 with TRBJ2-3, with 7 bases matching TRBD2. J was trimmed by 1 base and V by 9 bases; bases with no gene match: 7. Germline V gene sequence: CDR1 LNHNV, CDR2 YYDKDF (reference sequence). This CDR3 is built from 14 residues. The CDR3 sequence is CATRGGSGTDTQYF. Here the CDR3 DNA reads TGTGCCACTCGGGGCGGGAGCGGCACAGATACGCAGTATTTT.

This chain uses TRBV2 with TRBJ1-1, with D perhaps matching TRBD1 (5 bases). The V gene's germline CDR1 is SNHLY and CDR2 FYNNEI. The CDR3 contains 15 residues. Between the trimmed V and J ends, which lost 6 bases and 0 bases, there was a span of 14 bases. Here the CDR3 reads CASRGDRNMNTEAFF. The CDR3 bases are TGTGCCAGCAGAGGGGATCGTAACATGAACACTGAAGCTTTCTTT.

There are a few counts of this clone. Here the CDR3 DNA reads TGTGCCAGCAGCTTAGGGGGGCTTGGTGAAAAACTGTTTTTT. Translation gives CASSLGGLGEKLFF. This chain joins TRBV7-2 and TRBJ1-4; tentatively, D is TRBD1 (6 bases). Between the trimmed V and J ends, which lost 1 base and 7 bases, there was a span of 10 bases. Per germline, CDR1 SGHTA and CDR2 FQGNSA. The CDR3 loop spans 14 amino acids.

This chain uses TRBV6-2 or TRBV6-3 with TRBJ2-3; unclear D gene. V lost 2 bases and J 6 bases, leaving 9 bases between the germline ends. CDR3 length equals 13 residues. CDR1 MNHEY and CDR2 SVGEGT come from the germline V gene. Here the CDR3 reads CASSYPRWDTQYF. As DNA, the CDR3 is TGTGCCAGCAGTTACCCTCGGTGGGATACGCAGTATTTT.

This clone was observed once. The chain joins TRBV19 to TRBJ1-4; 7 bases are shared with TRBD1. CDR3 length: 13 amino acids. In germline, CDR1 is LNHDA, CDR2 SQIVND (reference sequence). J lost 8 bases, V lost 7 bases, and 7 bases had no gene match. The CDR3 coding sequence is TGTGCCAGTAACCGGGACAGTGGGGAAAAACTGTTTTTT. As protein: CASNRDSGEKLFF.